Each of the 20 T cell receptor beta chains below was sequenced from the same sample in a study of blood T cell repertoires in COVID-19. Repertoires were generated with immunoSEQ multiplex PCR, while TCRdb's copy carries only in-frame clones and drops some. Seen here are over 200,000 clones, 87% observed once, and the top ten hold about 2%. The sample comprised peripheral blood. These receptor sequences come from a man in his forties with active or convalescent COVID-19.

J is TRBJ2-4 and V is TRBV5-3, with 7 bases matching TRBD2. TRBV5-3 is known as an ORF, though its function is uncertain. This CDR3 contains 16 residues. After removal of 10 bases from V and 0 bases from J, the junction contained 13 bases not matched to a gene. CDR3 in DNA: TGTGCCGCTCGGTCGCGGGGGAGAGGAGCCAAAAACATTCAGTACTTC. As protein: CAARSRGRGAKNIQYF.

The gene calls are TRBV28 and TRBJ1-5; 7 bases are shared with TRBD1. The CDR3 has 15 residues. Germline CDR1 reads MDHEN; CDR2 reads SYDVKM. J gave up 5 bases and V 4 bases, and 8 bases lay outside the gene matches. In DNA, the CDR3 is TGTGCCAGCAGTTCGCCGGGCAGGGGGGATCAGCCCCAGCATTTT. Translated, it gives CASSSPGRGDQPQHF.

This chain joins TRBV9 and TRBJ1-2; a possible D gene is TRBD1 (5 bases). This CDR3 contains 15 residues. V was cut by 0 bases and J by 8 bases, with 17 bases left in between. Germline V lookup: CDR1 SGDLS, CDR2 YYNGEE. The CDR3 spells CASSVEGQTFEGYTF. The DNA for the CDR3 is TGTGCCAGCAGCGTAGAGGGGCAGACCTTCGAGGGCTACACCTTC.

For the CDR3, the DNA is TGTGCCAGTAGTGGCTCCCGACAGGGCATGAACAATGAGCAGTTCTTC. Translating gives CASSGSRQGMNNEQFF. This chain links TRBV19 with TRBJ2-1; 7 nucleotides line up with TRBD1. Trimming at V came to 5 bases and at J to 5 bases, leaving 12 bases not matched to a gene. The CDR3 covers 16 residues. Germline values: CDR1 LNHDA, CDR2 SQIVND (reference sequence).

The rearrangement links TRBV27 to TRBJ1-1; TRBD1 aligns across 10 bases. Per germline, CDR1 MNHEY and CDR2 SMNVEV (reference sequence). V dropped 4 bases and J dropped 0; count of bases not matched to a gene: 5. The CDR3 is 16 residues long. This CDR3 reads CASSSTGGRMNTEAFF. DNA for the CDR3: TGTGCCAGCAGTTCGACAGGGGGCAGAATGAACACTGAAGCTTTCTTT.

The V and J genes are TRBV27 and TRBJ2-7, with 8 positions matching TRBD1. This CDR3 comprises 12 residues. J lost 6 bases, V lost 5 bases, and 3 bases had no gene match. The V gene's germline CDR1 is MNHEY and CDR2 SMNVEV (reference sequence). The CDR3 loop is CASSEQGGEQYF. Here the CDR3 DNA reads TGTGCCAGCAGTGAACAGGGGGGCGAGCAGTACTTC.

V and J are TRBV20-1 and TRBJ2-5; perhaps TRBD2 as D (5 bases). V was clipped by 6 bases and J by 5 bases, with 10 bases between them. This CDR3 is 11 amino acids long. The germline CDR1 and CDR2 sequences are DFQATT and SNEGSKA (reference sequence). The CDR3 protein is CSALRGETQYF. CDR3 nucleotide sequence: TGCAGTGCCCTTAGAGGGGAGACCCAGTACTTC.

V and J are TRBV5-1 and TRBJ1-4; TRBD1 might be the D (5 bases). Trimming left V 4 bases short and J 3 bases short, with 16 bases between. The CDR3 extends over 16 amino acids. The germline CDR1 and CDR2 sequences are SGHRS and YFSETQ. CDR3 DNA: TGCGCCAGCAGCCCGAGCCGGGGGTTGGCTAATGAAAAACTGTTTTTT. Translated, it gives CASSPSRGLANEKLFF.

V usage is TRBV27 and J usage is TRBJ2-7; TRBD1 agrees at 9 bases. V lost 7 bases, J lost 2 bases, and 18 bases stayed unmatched. CDR3 length: 18 residues. CDR1 is MNHEY, CDR2 SMNVEV, per germline (reference sequence). The CDR3 nucleotides read TGTGCCAGCACCCAAACCCCCCCTGCGACAGGGGGGACCTACGAGCAGTACTTC. Translating gives CASTQTPPATGGTYEQYF.

The chain joins TRBV5-1 to TRBJ1-4, with 8 bases that match TRBD1. CDR3 length equals 15 residues. CDR1 and CDR2 (germline): SGHRS, YFSETQ. Trimming cost V 7 bases and J 6 bases; bases outside gene matches: 11. The CDR3 DNA reads as TGCGCCAGCGCGCCTTCCGGGACAGGTTATGAAAAACTGTTTTTT. This encodes CASAPSGTGYEKLFF.

The J gene is TRBJ2-7, the V gene TRBV30, with no clear D. Trimming shortened V by 0 bases and J by 1 base, and 7 bases separated the two germline ends. The CDR3 extends over 13 amino acids. Germline lookup yields CDR1 GTSNPN and CDR2 SVGIG (reference sequence). CDR3: CAWSVDISYEQYF. DNA for the CDR3: TGTGCCTGGAGTGTTGACATATCCTACGAGCAGTACTTC. The complete variable domain, with remaining parts taken from reference TRBV30 and TRBJ2-7, reads SQTIHQWPATLVQPVGSPLSLECTVEGTSNPNLYWYRQAAGRGLQLLFYSVGIGQISSEVPQNLSASRPQDRQFILSSKKLLLSDSGFYLCAWSVDISYEQYFGPGTRLTVT.

This chain uses TRBV19 with TRBJ1-2; perhaps TRBD1 as D (6 bases). Germline-derived CDR1 and CDR2 are LNHDA and SQIVND (reference sequence). This CDR3 has 17 amino acids. Trimming stripped 2 bases from V and 2 bases from J, with 18 bases between. The CDR3 bases are TGTGCCAGTAGTATATCGTCCCAACCAGGGGTCAACTATGGCTACACCTTC. Amino acids: CASSISSQPGVNYGYTF.

The chain recombines TRBV28 with TRBJ1-1; D unclear. This CDR3 region has 12 residues. Trimming took 5 bases from V and 10 from J, leaving 14 bases between them. CDR1 and CDR2 (germline): MDHEN, SYDVKM. The CDR3 spells CASSLFGSGAFF. The CDR3 DNA reads TGTGCCAGCAGTCTTTTTGGATCGGGAGCTTTCTTT.

The V call is TRBV2, the J call TRBJ1-1, with D maybe TRBD1 (6 bases). The germline V gene has CDR1 SNHLY and CDR2 FYNNEI. This CDR3 has 12 residues. V lost 6 bases, J lost 8 bases, and 13 bases lay in between. CDR3 amino acids: CASSPGGAEAFF. CDR3 nucleotide sequence: TGTGCCAGCAGCCCGGGGGGGGCCGAAGCTTTCTTT.

The chain recombines TRBV30 with TRBJ2-3; 7 bases match TRBD2. Germline V CDR1 and CDR2: GTSNPN, SVGIG (reference sequence). This CDR3 is built from 15 residues. With V trimmed by 0 bases and J by 8 bases, 11 bases remained unmatched. The DNA of the CDR3 is TGTGCCTGGAGTGTTGTTAGCGGGCGTATGGGTACGCAGTATTTT. The encoded protein is CAWSVVSGRMGTQYF.

This chain uses TRBV9 with TRBJ2-3; 13 nucleotides align to TRBD2. The ends lost 3 bases at V and 4 bases at J; junction bases unmatched: 5. Germline lookup yields CDR1 SGDLS and CDR2 YYNGEE. CDR3 length: 16 residues. This chain's CDR3 is CASSDGTSGASDTQYF. Here the CDR3 DNA reads TGTGCCAGCAGCGATGGGACTAGCGGGGCTTCAGATACGCAGTATTTT.

The rearrangement uses TRBV5-1 and TRBJ2-3, with TRBD2 matching over 13 bases. The CDR3 is made up of 17 amino acids. Losses at the gene ends were 6 bases for V and 0 bases for J; bases not matched to a gene: 7. Germline V CDR1 and CDR2: SGHRS, YFSETQ. The CDR3 coding sequence is TGCGCCAGCAAGGGACTAGCGGGGCGGACTAGCACAGATACGCAGTATTTT. The encoded protein is CASKGLAGRTSTDTQYF.

J is TRBJ1-2 and V is TRBV6-6; 9 bases are shared with TRBD1. CDR1 is MNHNY, CDR2 SVGAGI, per germline (reference sequence). Trimming at V came to 0 bases and at J to 8 bases, leaving 7 bases not matched to a gene. This CDR3 has 15 residues. The CDR3 DNA sequence: TGTGCCAGCAGTTACTCGATTGGGACAGGGAACGGCTACACCTTC. It translates to CASSYSIGTGNGYTF.

V gene TRBV6-5 combines with J gene TRBJ2-1; the D gene is possibly TRBD1 (6 bases). The CDR3 has 14 amino acids. The V and J ends lost 10 bases and 8 bases respectively, with 21 bases between them. Germline V gives CDR1 MNHEY, CDR2 SVGAGI. CDR3 DNA sequence: TGTGCCACCCGTACAGGGATAGGTTCGGATGAGCAGTTCTTC. Translating it yields CATRTGIGSDEQFF.

The gene calls are TRBV27 and TRBJ1-2; 9 bases agree with TRBD1. The CDR3 totals 15 residues. J was trimmed by 7 bases and V by 4 bases; bases with no gene match: 10. CDR1 is MNHEY, CDR2 SMNVEV, per germline (reference sequence). In DNA, the CDR3 is TGTGCCAGCAGTTCCTCAATCCGGGACAGGGCTGGCTACACCTTC. Its translation is CASSSSIRDRAGYTF.